This T cell receptor (beta chain) was sequenced for a study of graft-versus-host responses after intestinal transplantation. Turning to the study itself: Multivisceral, liver-intestinal, or isolated intestinal transplants were given to recipients. General study findings and limits: Clonal ratios of graft-versus-host to host-versus-graft in allografts were high for patients exhibiting graft-donor T cell macrochimerism. Recipient marrow harbored GvH clones, some of which surfaced first in ileum or blood.

V lost 0 bases and J 1 base, leaving 7 bases between the germline ends. The CDR3 runs to 14 residues. Germline CDR1 and CDR2: SGDLS and YYNGEE. Comment on this clone: Antigen specificity is unknown.

The data were produced by immunoSEQ multiplex PCR, yet TCRdb's version contains in-frame clones alone and is incomplete. The sample includes around 67,000 clones, around 87% of them seen just once. This chain connects TRBV9 to TRBJ1-1; D uncertain. This sample comprised unstimulated CD8+ T cells sorted from spleen or lymph node cells, obtained before transplant. This TCR was sampled from a human donor who was the organ donor for an intestinal transplant. CDR3 DNA: TGTGCCAGCAGCGTAGGCTACGAGAACACTGAAGCTTTCTTT. Protein sequence: CASSVGYENTEAFF.